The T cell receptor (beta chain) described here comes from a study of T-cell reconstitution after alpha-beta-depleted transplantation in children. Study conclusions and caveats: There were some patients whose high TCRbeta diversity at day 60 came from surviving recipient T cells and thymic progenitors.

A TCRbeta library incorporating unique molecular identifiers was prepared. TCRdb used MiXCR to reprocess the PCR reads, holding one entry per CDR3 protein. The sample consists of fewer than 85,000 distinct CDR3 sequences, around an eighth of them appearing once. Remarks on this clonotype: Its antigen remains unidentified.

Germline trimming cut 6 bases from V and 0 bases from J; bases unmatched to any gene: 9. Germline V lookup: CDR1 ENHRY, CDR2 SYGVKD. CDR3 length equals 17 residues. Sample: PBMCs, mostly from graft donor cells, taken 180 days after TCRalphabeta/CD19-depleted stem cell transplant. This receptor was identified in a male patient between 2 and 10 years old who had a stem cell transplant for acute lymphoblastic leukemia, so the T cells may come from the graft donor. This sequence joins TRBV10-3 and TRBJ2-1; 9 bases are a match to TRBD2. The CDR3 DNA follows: TGTGCCATCAGCAATATAGCGGGAGTCCTCTCCTACAATGAGCAGTTCTTC. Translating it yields CAISNIAGVLSYNEQFF.